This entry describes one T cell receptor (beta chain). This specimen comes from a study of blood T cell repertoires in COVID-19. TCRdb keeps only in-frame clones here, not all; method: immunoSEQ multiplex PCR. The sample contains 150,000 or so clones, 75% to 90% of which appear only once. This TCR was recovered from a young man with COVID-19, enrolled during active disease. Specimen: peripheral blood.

CDR3 nucleotides: TGTGCCAGCAGCTCGTTACAGGGGTCGCGAGGCTACACCTTC. Encoded protein: CASSSLQGSRGYTF. This rearrangement joins TRBV11-2 to TRBJ1-2; the match to TRBD1 covers 7 bases. The CDR3 sequence is 14 residues long. Trimming took 4 bases from V and 8 from J; bases not matched to a gene: 10. CDR1 is SGHAT and CDR2 is FQNNGV in the germline V gene.